Shown below are 14 T cell receptor beta chains from a single sample sequenced in a study of blood T cell repertoires in COVID-19. Repertoires were generated with immunoSEQ multiplex PCR, while TCRdb's copy carries only in-frame clones and drops some. This repertoire shows approximately 150,000 clones, roughly 81% found once; its top ten account for about 2.6%. Sequenced material: peripheral blood. Receptors originate from a human donor with acute or convalescent COVID-19. The donor label of this sample is uncertain.

The chain combines TRBV6-5 with TRBJ1-5; D remains unclear. The V end was cut by 2 bases, the J end by 4 bases, with 6 bases between. CDR3 length equals 13 residues. Germline assignment: CDR1 MNHEY and CDR2 SVGAGI. The CDR3: CASSYTVNQPQHF. The CDR3 nucleotides are TGTGCCAGCAGTTACACGGTGAATCAGCCCCAGCATTTT.

The V and J genes are TRBV19 and TRBJ1-3, with 8 bases fitting TRBD1. This CDR3 has 15 residues. CDR1 and CDR2 (germline): LNHDA, SQIVND (reference sequence). The V segment lost 8 bases and the J segment 3 bases; nucleotides outside the gene matches: 9. CDR3 amino acids: CASGTPGQGGNTIYF. For the CDR3, the DNA is TGTGCCAGTGGGACCCCCGGACAGGGTGGAAACACCATATATTTT.

This sequence joins TRBV6-5 and TRBJ1-3; D unclear. V was shortened by 2 bases and J by 2 bases, with 7 bases between the two germline ends. This CDR3 contains 14 residues. Germline V gene data show CDR1 as MNHEY and CDR2 as SVGAGI. The CDR3: CASSYGSPGNTIYF. The CDR3 DNA reads as TGTGCCAGCAGTTACGGCTCGCCTGGAAACACCATATATTTT.

The gene calls are TRBV19 and TRBJ1-1; TRBD1 matches 8 bases. CDR1 and CDR2 from the germline V gene are LNHDA and SQIVND (reference sequence). J was trimmed by 0 bases and V by 6 bases; bases with no gene match: 6. CDR3 length: 15 residues. CDR3 amino acids: CASRDREILNTEAFF. The CDR3, as DNA: TGTGCCAGTAGGGACAGGGAAATATTGAACACTGAAGCTTTCTTT.

In nucleotides, the CDR3 is TGTGCCAGCAGCGTGGGTCTACGTACAGGGCTGGATAATGAGCAGTTCTTC. This encodes CASSVGLRTGLDNEQFF. The rearrangement links TRBV9 to TRBJ2-1; possibly TRBD1 for D (6 bases). V lost 2 bases and J lost 7, with 22 bases in between. Germline lookup yields CDR1 SGDLS and CDR2 YYNGEE. CDR3 size: 17 residues.

The J gene is TRBJ2-1, the V gene TRBV10-3; 7 nucleotides line up with TRBD1. The CDR3 loop spans 14 amino acids. In germline, CDR1 is ENHRY, CDR2 SYGVKD. Germline trimming cut 6 bases from V and 4 bases from J; bases unmatched to any gene: 6. The CDR3 nucleotides are TGTGCCATCAGCTTGGGACAGAGTTACAATGAGCAGTTCTTC. This sequence encodes CAISLGQSYNEQFF.

This chain connects TRBV19 to TRBJ1-5, with D possibly being TRBD1 (5 bases). Germline V CDR1 and CDR2: LNHDA, SQIVND (reference sequence). The CDR3 consists of 16 residues. V was pared by 5 bases and J by 4 bases, with 18 bases between. Written as DNA, the CDR3 is TGTGCCAGTAGTTACCAGTTCGGGACTTCTAATCAGCCCCAGCATTTT. This translates into CASSYQFGTSNQPQHF.

The chain carries TRBV4-2 and TRBJ2-2, with TRBD1 identical over 7 bases. Germline CDR1 is LGHNA and CDR2 is YNFKEQ. The CDR3 spans 16 residues. J lost 5 bases, V lost 4 bases, and 10 bases had no gene match. DNA for the CDR3: TGTGCCAGCAGCCGTGAACTGAGCAGGGGGACCGGGGAGCTGTTTTTT. Its translation is CASSRELSRGTGELFF.

The chain links TRBV7-9 to TRBJ2-3, with D maybe TRBD2 (5 bases). The CDR3 is 14 amino acids. V shed 5 bases and J shed 3 bases, with 12 bases lying between them. Looked up from germline, CDR1 is SEHNR and CDR2 is FQNEAQ (reference sequence). The CDR3 nucleotides are TGTGCCAGCAGCCCTTCGGAGGCTACAGATACGCAGTATTTT. This translates into CASSPSEATDTQYF.

The rearrangement uses TRBV30 and TRBJ1-2; D remains ambiguous. CDR1 and CDR2 from the germline V gene are GTSNPN and SVGIG (reference sequence). Trimming pared 8 bases from V and 8 bases from J, leaving 24 bases between. The CDR3 length is 14 residues. The CDR3 bases are TGTGCCCAATGGAGGTACCCTTCCACCGGGGGCTACACCTTC. It specifies CAQWRYPSTGGYTF.

A few counts support this clone. The rearrangement joins TRBV29-1 to TRBJ2-2, with a tentative D call TRBD1 (6 bases). Trimming removed 6 bases from V and 6 bases from J, with 14 bases in between. Germline values: CDR1 SQVTM, CDR2 ANQGSEA. The CDR3 runs to 13 residues. CDR3 in amino acids: CSVRDTEPGELFF. CDR3 nucleotides: TGCAGCGTCCGGGACACCGAACCCGGGGAGCTGTTTTTT.

The rearrangement uses TRBV11-1 and TRBJ2-5; 11 nucleotides match TRBD2. The V segment lost 5 bases and the J segment 1 base; nucleotides outside the gene matches: 3. CDR1 is SGHAT, CDR2 FQDESV, per germline (reference sequence). The CDR3 contains 15 residues. CDR3 region: CASSPGTSGQETQYF. The CDR3 nucleotides are TGTGCCAGCAGCCCCGGGACTAGCGGCCAAGAGACCCAGTACTTC.

The chain joins TRBV25-1 to TRBJ2-5; the match to TRBD1 covers 7 bases. After removal of 5 bases from V and 5 bases from J, the junction contained 8 bases not matched to a gene. The CDR3 has 14 residues. The germline CDR1 and CDR2 sequences are MGHDK and SYGVNS. The CDR3 bases are TGTGCCAGCAGTACCAAAGGGGGCAGGGAGACCCAGTACTTC. Residues: CASSTKGGRETQYF.

The V gene is TRBV6-5, the J gene TRBJ2-7; D is perhaps TRBD2 (5 bases). Germline assignment: CDR1 MNHEY and CDR2 SVGAGI. The CDR3 runs to 14 residues. Trimming removed 7 bases from V and 5 bases from J, with 18 bases in between. The CDR3 here is CASKRGIAGDEQYV. The CDR3 DNA reads TGTGCCAGCAAAAGAGGGATAGCAGGCGACGAGCAGTACGTC.